Presented here are 21 T cell receptor beta chains from one specimen sequenced in a study of T-cell reconstitution after alpha-beta-depleted transplantation in children. Study-wide points: The study reportedly traced alpha-beta T cells about two months after transplant to several hundred expanded graft clones.

Unique molecular identifiers were built into the TCRbeta library. TCRdb used MiXCR to reprocess the PCR reads, holding one entry per CDR3 protein. The sample lists around 30,000 distinct CDR3 sequences, under 6.5% occurring once. No cognate antigen is known for these TCRs. This specimen was peripheral blood, taken 60 days after TCRalphabeta/CD19-depleted stem cell transplant. These receptors originate from a child younger than two who had a stem cell transplant for acute myeloid leukemia, so the T cells may come from the graft donor.

There are a few counts of this clonotype. The rearrangement joins TRBV5-1 to TRBJ2-3, with 7 bases that match TRBD2. V shed 5 bases and J 5 bases; nucleotides not matched to a gene: 11. CDR1 is SGHRS, CDR2 YFSETQ, per germline. The CDR3 extends over 15 amino acids. This CDR3 is CASRLPGGGRDTQYF. The CDR3 DNA sequence: TGCGCCAGCAGACTGCCGGGGGGAGGGCGAGATACGCAGTATTTT.

Many counts were recorded for this clonotype. The chain combines TRBV27 with TRBJ2-1; 9 positions match TRBD1. CDR3 length equals 13 residues. The trim removed 4 bases at V and 9 bases at J, leaving 4 bases unmatched. Germline values: CDR1 MNHEY, CDR2 SMNVEV (reference sequence). The CDR3 is CASSWDRAREQFF. For the CDR3, the DNA is TGTGCCAGCAGTTGGGACAGGGCGCGTGAGCAGTTCTTC.

With respect to this clonotype: A read error may explain this, as a much larger clone is one base away. The rearrangement uses TRBV10-1 and TRBJ2-3; 10 nucleotides match TRBD2. In germline, CDR1 is WNHNN, CDR2 SYGVQD (reference sequence). The CDR3 contains 16 residues. Trimming removed 2 bases from V and 3 bases from J; junction bases left unmatched: 5. CDR3 residues: CASSETPSGGTDTQYF. Here the CDR3 DNA reads TGCGCCAGCAGTGAGACCCCTAGCGGGGGTACAGATACGCAGTATTTT.

In its sample, this clonotype was seen many times. J is TRBJ1-1 and V is TRBV5-1; possibly TRBD1 for D (5 bases). Trimming took off 1 base at V and 2 bases at J, with 18 bases between the two ends. The CDR3 runs 17 residues. The germline V gene encodes CDR1 SGHRS and CDR2 YFSETQ. The CDR3 DNA sequence: TGCGCCAGCAGCTTGATCCCAGGGTTAGGGGTTAACACTGAAGCTTTCTTT. Protein product: CASSLIPGLGVNTEAFF.

In this sample, this clonotype turned up many times. This chain joins TRBV7-9 and TRBJ1-5, with D possibly TRBD1 on 6 matching bases. The CDR3 spans 13 residues. Germline CDR1 reads SEHNR; CDR2 reads FQNEAQ (reference sequence). Deletions cut 4 bases from V and 5 bases from J, with 9 bases between. The CDR3 DNA sequence: TGTGCCAGCAGCTGGGACACCGATCAGCCCCAGCATTTT. Its translation is CASSWDTDQPQHF.

This clonotype was detected many times. This chain connects TRBV7-9 to TRBJ1-2, with 9 bases that match TRBD1. Per germline, CDR1 SEHNR and CDR2 FQNEAQ (reference sequence). The CDR3 runs 15 residues. V trimming: 5 bases; J trimming: 2 bases; junction bases outside the gene matches: 6. For the CDR3, the DNA is TGTGCCAGCAGCAGATCCGGGACAGGGAACTATGGCTACACCTTC. Protein: CASSRSGTGNYGYTF.

This clonotype was seen ten or more times. The chain employs TRBV7-9 and TRBJ2-7; perhaps TRBD1 as D (6 bases). The V and J ends lost 5 bases and 3 bases respectively, with 8 bases between them. Germline-derived CDR1 and CDR2 are SEHNR and FQNEAQ (reference sequence). This CDR3 comprises 12 residues. For the CDR3, the DNA is TGTGCCAGCAGCGGGGACAACTACGAGCAGTACTTC. Protein sequence: CASSGDNYEQYF.

The sample holds many counts of this clonotype. In DNA, the CDR3 is TGTGCCAGCAGTCGACCGGGCGCTTCACAGTACTTC. Translation: CASSRPGASQYF. The chain is built from TRBV3-1 and TRBJ2-5; no firm D call. V was cut by 6 bases and J by 11 bases, with 16 bases left in between. This CDR3 comprises 12 residues. CDR1 LGHDT and CDR2 YNNKEL come from the germline V gene (reference sequence).

This clonotype appeared many times. The genes are TRBV7-9 and TRBJ1-5, with D possibly matching TRBD1 (5 bases). CDR3 length: 13 amino acids. CDR1 and CDR2 (germline): SEHNR, FQNEAQ (reference sequence). V shed 5 bases and J shed 6 bases, with 11 bases lying between them. Here the CDR3 DNA reads TGTGCCAGCAGCCAGGGAGACCTTCAGCCCCAGCATTTT. As protein: CASSQGDLQPQHF.

This clonotype was observed a handful of times. V and J are TRBV28 and TRBJ2-5; 10 bases map to TRBD1. J was trimmed by 5 bases and V by 5 bases; bases with no gene match: 11. There are 16 residues in the CDR3. Germline V gene sequence: CDR1 MDHEN, CDR2 SYDVKM. Written as DNA, the CDR3 is TGTGCCAGCAGTCTCTCCGGGACAGGGGCGAGGGAGACCCAGTACTTC. This encodes CASSLSGTGARETQYF.

This clonotype was seen a few times. The V and J genes are TRBV6-1 and TRBJ2-3, with 14 bases fitting TRBD2. The J segment lost 1 base and the V segment lost 7 bases, leaving 13 bases of the junction unmatched. This CDR3 spans 19 amino acids. Germline V gene data show CDR1 as MNHNS and CDR2 as SASEGT. This chain's CDR3 is CASTHDRTSGGLCTDTQYF. Written as DNA, the CDR3 is TGTGCCAGCACCCACGACCGGACTAGCGGGGGGCTTTGCACAGATACGCAGTATTTT.

This clonotype showed up many times. The V gene is TRBV20-1, the J gene TRBJ2-5, with TRBD2 matching 13 bases. After removal of 2 bases from V and 9 bases from J, the junction contained 18 bases not matched to a gene. CDR3 length: 18 residues. The V gene's germline CDR1 is DFQATT and CDR2 SNEGSKA (reference sequence). DNA of the CDR3: TGCAGTGCTAGATTGACTAGCGGGGGGTATTCACATAATTGGGCCCAGTACTTC. Translating gives CSARLTSGGYSHNWAQYF.

This clonotype was found many times. The J gene is TRBJ2-1, the V gene TRBV11-3, with 10 positions matching TRBD2. This CDR3 spans 17 amino acids. Germline V gene lookup returns CDR1 SGHNT and CDR2 YENEEA. The junction had 6 bases not matched to a gene; V was cut back by 0 bases and J by 4 bases. This chain's CDR3 is CASSLDLAGASYNEQFF. CDR3 nucleotides: TGTGCCAGCAGCTTAGACCTAGCGGGGGCTTCTTACAATGAGCAGTTCTTC.

This clonotype was counted many times. The chain combines TRBV12-3 or TRBV12-4 with TRBJ1-2, with 9 bases that match TRBD1. This CDR3 contains 14 residues. J gave up 3 bases and V 5 bases, and 4 bases lay outside the gene matches. CDR3 in DNA: TGTGCCAGCAGTCCGACAGGGGGAGACTATGGCTACACCTTC. Residues: CASSPTGGDYGYTF.

This clonotype was seen at least ten times. This chain connects TRBV20-1 to TRBJ2-7; D remains unclear. The CDR3 runs 14 residues. With 1 base removed from V and 6 bases from J, the gap between germline ends came to 16 bases. Germline V CDR1 and CDR2: DFQATT, SNEGSKA (reference sequence). The DNA for the CDR3 is TGCAGTGCTAGAGCCCCCCGGACGCCCGTCGAGCAGTACTTC. Its translation is CSARAPRTPVEQYF.

This clonotype was counted ten times or more. The chain combines TRBV15 with TRBJ2-3; D is possibly TRBD1 or TRBD2 (5 bases each). CDR3 length equals 17 residues. In germline, CDR1 is LNHNV, CDR2 YYDKDF (reference sequence). The V gene lost 4 bases and the J gene lost 0 bases, with 17 bases spanning the gap. The CDR3 protein is CATSTNPRDASTDTQYF. DNA for the CDR3: TGTGCCACCAGCACCAACCCAAGGGACGCTAGCACAGATACGCAGTATTTT.

The table lists this clonotype with many counts. The CDR3 sequence: CASSPTPGGHTGELFF. The CDR3 bases are TGTGCCAGCAGCCCGACGCCAGGGGGTCACACCGGGGAGCTGTTTTTT. The J gene is TRBJ2-2, the V gene TRBV7-9, with 7 bases aligning to TRBD1. This CDR3 has 16 amino acids. V lost 5 bases to trimming and J lost 3 bases; unmatched junction nucleotides: 9. In germline, CDR1 is SEHNR, CDR2 FQNEAQ (reference sequence).

In its sample, this clonotype was seen many times. The chain joins TRBV12-3 or TRBV12-4 to TRBJ1-1; possibly TRBD1 for D (5 bases). The V and J ends lost 4 bases and 0 bases respectively, with 9 bases between them. CDR3 size: 14 residues. The CDR3 here is CASSSPTVNTEAFF. CDR3 DNA sequence: TGTGCCAGCAGTTCACCGACAGTGAACACTGAAGCTTTCTTT.

The chain couples TRBV5-1 to TRBJ1-3, with 8 positions matching TRBD1. CDR1 and CDR2 (germline): SGHRS, YFSETQ. The CDR3 is 15 amino acids. V lost 0 bases, J lost 3 bases, and 2 bases stayed unmatched. CDR3 loop: CASSLDRGNGNTIYF. The DNA for the CDR3 is TGCGCCAGCAGCTTGGACAGGGGGAATGGAAACACCATATATTTT.

This chain joins TRBV6-1 and TRBJ1-5; D unresolved. This CDR3 comprises 16 residues. V gave up 6 bases and J gave up 0 bases, with 15 bases separating them. Germline V CDR1 and CDR2: MNHNS, SASEGT. This CDR3 reads CASSLNGDYSNQPQHF. Written as DNA, the CDR3 is TGTGCCAGCAGCCTGAACGGGGATTATAGCAATCAGCCCCAGCATTTT.

By share, this clonotype counts as medium-sized (0.01 to 0.1%). J is TRBJ1-5 and V is TRBV6-5; D gene unclear. V lost 6 bases to trimming and J lost 3 bases, with 12 bases between them. Germline V gene sequence: CDR1 MNHEY, CDR2 SVGAGI. CDR3 length: 14 residues. CDR3 sequence reads: CASSRDTNNQPQHF. For the CDR3, the DNA is TGTGCCAGCAGCCGAGACACAAACAATCAGCCCCAGCATTTT.